The T cell receptor (beta chain) under discussion was sequenced for a study of blood T cells in healthy people across ages. The length of the CDR3 is 14 residues. Per the germline V gene, CDR1 is MGHRA and CDR2 is YSYEKL. Details on this clonotype: Its antigen is unknown.

With a J-beta primer mix and a sample-barcoded 5' primer, a second PCR ran about 7 to 12 cycles. From the 5' RACE reads, TCRdb called clonotypes with MiXCR, one entry per CDR3 protein. The sample lists 1,300,000 or so distinct CDR3 sequences, approximately 63% occurring once. Whole-study findings and limits: Roughly linear declines in TCR beta diversity per million T cells occurred with age. Estimates drawn from one million T cells were deemed to understate diversity.

The chain is built from TRBV4-1 and TRBJ2-7; no definite D call. The closer fit of TRBJ2-5 to the DNA end suggests the J call may be wrong. Sequencing input: blood. The sequence came from a man aged 18 to 35 in good health. CDR3 DNA sequence: TGCGCCAGCAGCCAACACACTCGGGTAGAGACCCAGTACTTC. Translation gives CASSQHTRVETQYF.